These 14 T cell receptor beta chains were sequenced from one sample in a study of beta chain features in type 1 diabetes. The investigators reverse transcribed all of the isolated RNA, so they sequenced expressed TCRB transcripts. Libraries were prepared by immunoSEQ multiplex PCR; TCRdb keeps only in-frame clonotypes and omits some of them. The data show a few hundred thousand clones, about 15% seen once. The sequenced material came from naive CD4+ T cells from blood. These TCRs come from a man aged 25-45 years in good health.

This clone turned up a few times. CDR3 DNA: TGCGCCAGCAGTGAGTCTTGGTTGGAGCAGTTCTTC. Protein sequence: CASSESWLEQFF. J is TRBJ2-1 and V is TRBV10-2; D is uncertain. CDR3 length: 12 residues. CDR1 and CDR2 (germline): WSHSY, SAAADI. V was cut by 0 bases and J by 10 bases, with 7 bases left in between.

This rearrangement joins TRBV14 to TRBJ2-3; D is ambiguous. The germline V and J ends were trimmed by 1 base and 6 bases, with 8 bases remaining between them. Germline assignment: CDR1 SGHDN and CDR2 FVKESK. CDR3 length: 13 residues. CDR3 nucleotide sequence: TGTGCCAGCAGCCAAGGGCCGGTGGATACGCAGTATTTT. Translated, it gives CASSQGPVDTQYF.

The chain couples TRBV7-2 to TRBJ2-1; 12 positions agree with TRBD2. The CDR3 covers 15 residues. Trimming took 5 bases from V and 15 from J; bases not matched to a gene: 14. Germline CDR1 SGHTA, CDR2 FQGNSA. The CDR3, as DNA: TGTGCCAGCAGCCAAAGGCCGGGACTAGCGGGTGGGGGGTTCTTC. This encodes CASSQRPGLAGGGFF.

The genes are TRBV7-2 and TRBJ1-2, with a possible D match to TRBD1 (6 bases). Germline V gene sequence: CDR1 SGHTA, CDR2 FQGNSA. CDR3 size: 15 residues. V lost 5 bases to trimming and J lost 3 bases, with 16 bases between them. The CDR3 DNA reads TGTGCCAGCAGCCCCGGACCGGGGGGCGACTATGGCTACACCTTC. It codes for CASSPGPGGDYGYTF.

This clone was seen more than once but under ten times. The V and J genes are TRBV7-9 and TRBJ2-3; D possibly matches TRBD1 or TRBD2 (5 bases each). V was cut by 5 bases and J by 5 bases, with 20 bases left in between. The CDR3 runs to 16 residues. CDR1 is SEHNR, CDR2 FQNEAQ, per germline (reference sequence). In nucleotides, the CDR3 is TGTGCCAGCAGCCTCCTCGGGACGAAGAGAGGAGATACGCAGTATTTT. As protein: CASSLLGTKRGDTQYF.

The V call is TRBV30, the J call TRBJ1-1; D gene uncertain. Per the germline V gene, CDR1 is GTSNPN and CDR2 is SVGIG (reference sequence). The CDR3 sequence is 13 residues long. Deletions cut 2 bases from V and 1 base from J, with 8 bases between. The CDR3 nucleotides read TGTGCCTGGAGTATGATGGGGAACACTGAAGCTTTCTTT. Its protein is CAWSMMGNTEAFF.

This clone turned up a few times. This chain joins TRBV30 and TRBJ1-1; tentative D call: TRBD1 (5 bases). CDR1 and CDR2 from the germline V gene are GTSNPN and SVGIG (reference sequence). This CDR3 is built from 14 residues. The V and J ends lost 2 bases and 1 base respectively, with 11 bases between them. CDR3 DNA sequence: TGTGCCTGGAGTAAGAGGGGCTGGAACACTGAAGCTTTCTTT. Translated: CAWSKRGWNTEAFF.

The V and J genes are TRBV25-1 and TRBJ2-3; D may be TRBD2 (5 bases). CDR3 size: 14 residues. V was trimmed by 5 bases and J by 3 bases, leaving 12 bases between them. CDR1 is MGHDK, CDR2 SYGVNS, per germline. CDR3 in DNA: TGTGCCAGCAGTCCCGGGATTCCGACAGATACGCAGTATTTT. This codes for CASSPGIPTDTQYF.

The chain employs TRBV7-6 and TRBJ2-1, with TRBD1 matching 9 bases. There are 15 residues in the CDR3. V dropped 5 bases and J dropped 4; count of bases not matched to a gene: 6. The germline V gene encodes CDR1 SGHVS and CDR2 FNYEAQ. The CDR3, as DNA: TGTGCCAGCAGCCTCACAGGGGGCCGGTACAATGAGCAGTTCTTC. Translated, it gives CASSLTGGRYNEQFF.

There are a few counts of this clone. This chain uses TRBV29-1 with TRBJ2-1, with D possibly being TRBD2 (5 bases). Deletions cut 7 bases from V and 4 bases from J, with 14 bases between. The CDR3 extends over 13 amino acids. The germline V gene encodes CDR1 SQVTM and CDR2 ANQGSEA. CDR3 region: CSADAAGYNEQFF. The CDR3 DNA reads as TGCAGCGCTGACGCGGCGGGTTACAATGAGCAGTTCTTC.

J is TRBJ2-2 and V is TRBV2, with D possibly called TRBD1 or TRBD2 (5 bases each). Deletions cut 0 bases from V and 7 bases from J, with 12 bases between. Germline CDR1 and CDR2: SNHLY and FYNNEI. The CDR3 is made up of 15 amino acids. The CDR3 sequence: CASSEAPRDGGELFF. The CDR3 nucleotides are TGTGCCAGCAGTGAAGCGCCCCGGGACGGCGGGGAGCTGTTTTTT.

The J gene is TRBJ2-7, the V gene TRBV29-1; 7 nucleotides line up with TRBD2. The CDR3 contains 12 residues. Trimming removed 1 base from V and 10 bases from J; junction bases left unmatched: 7. The V gene's germline CDR1 is SQVTM and CDR2 ANQGSEA. The CDR3 nucleotides are TGCAGCGTTGAAGTAGCGGGCTCACCCCAGTACTTC. As protein: CSVEVAGSPQYF.

The CDR3 is CSARYPREQYF. CDR3 DNA sequence: TGCAGTGCTAGATATCCCCGCGAGCAGTACTTC. V is TRBV20-1 and J is TRBJ2-7, with unresolved D. This CDR3 comprises 11 residues. The V gene lost 2 bases and the J gene lost 6 bases, with 8 bases spanning the gap. Germline lookup yields CDR1 DFQATT and CDR2 SNEGSKA (reference sequence).

This clone was counted a few times. V gene TRBV7-2 combines with J gene TRBJ2-1; a possible D gene is TRBD2 (6 bases). The V gene lost 4 bases and the J gene lost 7 bases, with 23 bases spanning the gap. Germline V gives CDR1 SGHTA, CDR2 FQGNSA. The length of the CDR3 is 17 residues. The CDR3: CASSSLPPGGYRNEQFF. CDR3 DNA: TGTGCCAGCAGCTCGTTACCCCCCGGGGGTTACCGAAATGAGCAGTTCTTC.